Listed below are T cell receptor beta chains from one sample, sequenced in a study of T cell repertoires in cytomegalovirus infection. TCRdb re-called the reads with MiXCR, one entry per CDR3 protein. The sample lists 560,000 or so distinct CDR3 sequences, approximately 16% occurring once. The sequenced material came from CD8+ T cells from PBMCs. These receptors were obtained from a human donor in good health (CMV status not recorded). Some clones in this sample may be carry-over from other donors' samples. The CDR3 runs from the conserved cysteine through the conserved F or W. D genes are given only for firm matches. Only part of the rows carry a size: once, few, many, or a class if the clone is expanded.

D,length,size,J,V,CDR3,DNA
TRBD1,18,few,TRBJ1-6,TRBV27,CASSLLGQTITYNSPLHF,TGTGCCAGCAGTTTGCTGGGACAGACGATCACCTATAATTCACCCCTCCACTTT
-,14,-,TRBJ2-1,TRBV4-2,CASSATSSHNEQFF,TGTGCCAGCAGCGCTACTAGCTCCCACAATGAGCAGTTCTTC
-,14,-,TRBJ1-4,TRBV5-1,CASSLDIYNEELFF,TGCGCCAGCAGCTTGGACATCTATAATGAGGAACTGTTTTTT
-,14,-,TRBJ1-2,TRBV7-6,CASSAHHGKYGYTF,TGTGCAAGCAGCGCCCACCATGGAAAATATGGCTACACCTTC
-,15,-,TRBJ1-2,TRBV20-1,CSARDREGSNYGYTF,TGCAGTGCTAGAGATCGAGAGGGATCTAACTATGGCTACACCTTC
-,14,many,TRBJ2-1,TRBV12-3/TRBV12-4,CASISGVKHNEQFF,TGTGCCAGCATCTCAGGGGTAAAACACAATGAGCAGTTCTTC
TRBD1,16,-,TRBJ2-2,TRBV12-3/TRBV12-4,CASSPSGGFNTGELFF,TGTGCCAGCAGCCCCTCAGGGGGCTTTAACACCGGGGAGCTGTTTTTT
-,15,-,TRBJ1-2,TRBV14,CASSPQEDQIYGYTF,TGTGCCAGCAGCCCACAGGAGGACCAGATCTATGGCTACACCTTC
-,15,few,TRBJ1-5,TRBV19,CASSIRGDSDQPQHF,TGTGCCAGTAGTATAAGAGGGGATAGTGATCAGCCCCAGCATTTT
TRBD1,14,many,TRBJ2-7,TRBV27,CASGGRGQSYEQYF,TGTGCCAGCGGGGGCCGGGGACAGTCCTACGAGCAGTACTTC
-,16,many,TRBJ2-2,TRBV7-9,CASSLAESTNPGELFF,TGTGCCAGCAGCTTAGCGGAGAGCACGAATCCCGGGGAGCTGTTTTTT
-,16,few,TRBJ1-5,TRBV24-1,CATSDSTRGGNQPQHF,TGTGCCACCAGTGATTCGACAAGGGGGGGAAATCAGCCCCAGCATTTT
-,12,many,TRBJ1-1,TRBV7-8,CASSGGSFEAFF,TGTGCCAGCAGCGGCGGGTCCTTCGAAGCTTTCTTT
-,15,many,TRBJ2-5,TRBV12-3/TRBV12-4,CASSSYRINQETQYF,TGTGCCAGCAGTTCCTACCGGATAAACCAAGAGACCCAGTACTTC
TRBD1,15,-,TRBJ1-1,TRBV6-1,CASSEVAGGGTEAFF,TGTGCCAGCAGTGAAGTTGCAGGGGGCGGCACTGAAGCTTTCTTT
-,12,many,TRBJ1-1,TRBV12-3/TRBV12-4,CASRPGTLEAFF,TGTGCCAGCAGACCCGGGACCTTAGAAGCTTTCTTT
TRBD2,14,few,TRBJ2-1,TRBV19,CASGERGRYNEQFF,TGTGCCAGTGGGGAGCGGGGAAGATACAATGAGCAGTTCTTC
-,15,-,TRBJ1-4,TRBV12-3/TRBV12-4,CASSPATGFNEKLFF,TGTGCCAGCAGCCCGGCGACAGGATTTAATGAAAAACTGTTTTTT
-,14,few,TRBJ2-3,TRBV11-2,CASSLNGGSDTQYF,TGTGCCAGCAGCTTAAACGGGGGCTCAGATACGCAGTATTTT
-,15,-,TRBJ1-4,TRBV4-2,CASSQAYGVGEKLFF,TGTGCCAGCAGCCAAGCCTATGGGGTTGGAGAAAAACTGTTTTTT
TRBD1,15,many,TRBJ2-7,TRBV27,CASNPRTGTSYEQYF,TGTGCCAGCAATCCAAGGACAGGGACCTCCTACGAGCAGTACTTC
-,15,many,TRBJ2-6,TRBV27,CASSSPRSGANVLTF,TGTGCCAGCAGTTCCCCACGCTCTGGGGCCAACGTCCTGACTTTC
-,12,few,TRBJ2-3,TRBV25-1,CASSESVNTQYF,TGTGCCAGCAGTGAATCCGTGAATACGCAGTATTTT
TRBD2,15,-,TRBJ2-1,TRBV28,CASSPGLAGVVEQFF,TGTGCCAGCAGTCCGGGACTAGCGGGAGTTGTTGAGCAGTTCTTC
-,13,-,TRBJ2-1,TRBV18,CASSPVAGTEQFF,TGTGCCAGCTCACCAGTGGCCGGGACCGAGCAGTTCTTC
-,16,many,TRBJ1-6,TRBV2,CASSEDESSYNSPLHF,TGTGCCAGCAGTGAAGACGAGAGCTCCTATAATTCACCCCTCCACTTT
TRBD2,16,-,TRBJ2-7,TRBV5-1,CASSFYTSAGADEQYF,TGCGCCAGCAGCTTTTATACTTCAGCGGGAGCGGACGAGCAGTACTTC
-,16,many,TRBJ2-1,TRBV7-9,CASSPSERGPHNEQFF,TGTGCCAGCAGCCCTAGCGAGAGAGGCCCCCACAATGAGCAGTTCTTC
-,17,many,TRBJ2-7,TRBV27,CASSPLQGRQPFYEQYF,TGTGCCAGCAGTCCTCTACAGGGGAGGCAACCCTTCTACGAGCAGTACTTC
TRBD2,16,once,TRBJ2-7,TRBV4-1,CASSQEQAGPSYEQYF,TGCGCCAGCAGCCAAGAGCAAGCGGGACCCTCCTACGAGCAGTACTTC
-,13,few,TRBJ2-7,TRBV4-1,CASSQKGGYEQYF,TGCGCCAGCAGCCAAAAGGGGGGCTACGAGCAGTACTTC
-,13,few,TRBJ2-1,TRBV24-1,CATSDGVVYEQFF,TGTGCCACCAGTGACGGGGTGGTGTATGAGCAGTTCTTC
-,15,few,TRBJ2-5,TRBV7-9,CASSGPRKGQETQYF,TGTGCCAGCAGCGGACCGAGAAAGGGCCAAGAGACCCAGTACTTC
-,14,-,TRBJ1-1,TRBV6-1,CASSPLEGDVEAFF,TGTGCCAGCAGTCCCCTAGAGGGGGACGTTGAAGCTTTCTTT
-,13,few,TRBJ2-7,TRBV13,CASNSAPGGEQYF,TGTGCCAGCAACTCAGCCCCCGGCGGGGAGCAGTACTTC
-,10,few,TRBJ2-7,TRBV2,CASQGGEQYF,TGTGCCAGCCAAGGGGGCGAGCAGTACTTC
-,14,few,TRBJ2-3,TRBV12-3/TRBV12-4,CASSLEGRGDTQYF,TGTGCCAGCAGTCTAGAGGGGAGAGGAGATACGCAGTATTTT
-,16,many,TRBJ2-5,TRBV6-5,CASSYFAGAPIETQYF,TGTGCCAGCAGTTACTTTGCGGGGGCGCCAATCGAGACCCAGTACTTC
-,13,-,TRBJ2-5,TRBV3-1,CASSPTSLKTQYF,TGTGCCAGCAGTCCGACTAGTTTGAAGACCCAGTACTTC
TRBD1,18,once,TRBJ1-2,TRBV7-9,CASSDSGTGGVRDYGYTF,TGTGCCAGCAGCGATTCCGGGACAGGGGGAGTTAGGGACTATGGCTACACCTTC
-,15,-,TRBJ1-3,TRBV2,CASSPGRGYGNTIYF,TGTGCCAGCAGCCCCGGCAGGGGCTACGGAAACACCATATATTTT
TRBD1,14,-,TRBJ2-1,TRBV27,CASSWDRGNNEQFF,TGTGCCAGCAGTTGGGACAGGGGAAATAATGAGCAGTTCTTC
-,14,many,TRBJ2-2,TRBV11-2,CASSLDPRAGELFF,TGTGCCAGCAGCTTAGACCCGAGGGCCGGGGAGCTGTTTTTT
-,16,many,TRBJ2-5,TRBV7-8,CASSLAEGGSQETQYF,TGTGCCAGCAGCTTAGCGGAGGGCGGGTCACAAGAGACCCAGTACTTC
-,15,many,TRBJ2-5,TRBV6-5,CASSYSLWGGETQYF,TGTGCCAGCAGTTACTCGTTGTGGGGTGGCGAGACCCAGTACTTC
-,16,many,TRBJ1-3,TRBV7-2,CASSLNSGELGNTIYF,TGTGCCAGCAGCTTAAATTCAGGGGAATTAGGAAACACCATATATTTT
-,11,few,TRBJ2-3,TRBV27,CARTWADTQYF,TGTGCCAGGACCTGGGCAGATACGCAGTATTTT
-,15,once,TRBJ2-7,TRBV12-3/TRBV12-4,CASSGRGGVVDEQYF,TGTGCCAGCAGTGGCCGCGGCGGCGTAGTAGACGAGCAGTACTTC
-,15,-,TRBJ2-1,TRBV19,CASSPGGEVYNEQFF,TGTGCCAGTAGTCCCGGGGGAGAGGTTTACAATGAGCAGTTCTTC
-,11,-,TRBJ2-7,TRBV10-3,CAIRGRVEQYF,TGTGCCATCAGAGGTCGGGTCGAGCAGTACTTC
-,11,-,TRBJ2-1,TRBV5-1,CASNLGNEQFF,TGCGCCAGCAACCTAGGCAATGAGCAGTTCTTC
TRBD2,19,many,TRBJ2-1,TRBV7-9,CASSSSGTRGFTRYNEQFF,TGTGCCAGCAGCTCGTCCGGGACTAGAGGCTTTACACGGTACAATGAGCAGTTCTTC
-,16,many,TRBJ1-1,TRBV2,CASSEALLGTDTEAFF,TGTGCCAGCAGTGAAGCGCTTCTGGGTACAGACACTGAAGCTTTCTTT